This is a list of T cell receptor beta chains from one sample in a study of blood T cell repertoires in COVID-19. Only in-frame clones appear in the TCRdb table, and some are missing; sequencing was by immunoSEQ multiplex PCR. The table has approximately 280,000 clones, around nine tenths seen once. Source material: peripheral blood. The receptors come from a man aged 40-55 years with acute or convalescent COVID-19. Both conserved end residues are part of each CDR3.

>TRBV18
CASSPTEATSGNTIYF
>TRBV4-1
CASSLGPEGLANYEQYF
>TRBV9
CASSAGVSLYEQYF
>TRBV5-1
CASSLSQNYGYTF
>TRBV19
CASSTRDSNYGYTF
>TRBV19
CASSRQRTNEKLFF
>TRBV11-2
CASSLRGTYSDEQFF
>TRBV12-3/TRBV12-4
CASSLTADTQYF
>TRBV3-1/TRBV3-2
CASSLNRGPFDGYTF
>TRBV12-5
CASGRQLLNTEAFF
>TRBV11-2
CASSWTHNEQFF
>TRBV7-2
CAISGWGYGYTF
>TRBV19
CASSIVENSPLHF
>TRBV6-5
CASGSRTRLNEQYF